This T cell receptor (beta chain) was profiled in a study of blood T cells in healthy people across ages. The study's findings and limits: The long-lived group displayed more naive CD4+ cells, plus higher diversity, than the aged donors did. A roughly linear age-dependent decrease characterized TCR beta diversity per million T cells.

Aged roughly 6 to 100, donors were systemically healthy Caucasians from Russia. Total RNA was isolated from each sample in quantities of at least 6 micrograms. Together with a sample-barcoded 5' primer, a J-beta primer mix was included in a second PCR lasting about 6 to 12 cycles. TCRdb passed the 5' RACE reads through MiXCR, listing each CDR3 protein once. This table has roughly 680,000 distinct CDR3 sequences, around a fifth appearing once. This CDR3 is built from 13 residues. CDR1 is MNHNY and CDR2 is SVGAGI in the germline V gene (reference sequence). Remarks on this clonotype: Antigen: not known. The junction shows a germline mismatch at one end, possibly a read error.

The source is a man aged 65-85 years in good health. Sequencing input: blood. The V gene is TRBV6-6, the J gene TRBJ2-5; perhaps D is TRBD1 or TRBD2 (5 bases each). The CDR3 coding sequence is TGTGCCAGCAGCTCCCAGGGAGACAATGAGCAGCTCTTC. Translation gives CASSSQGDNEQLF.